This TCR beta chain was recovered during a study of T cells after yellow fever vaccination. Conversion of TCR transcripts into cDNA relied on 5'RACE template switching, which added a universal primer site and UMIs. TCRdb reprocessed the 5' RACE reads via MiXCR and lists one record per CDR3 protein. Of approximately 93,000 distinct CDR3 sequences listed, about 6% are singletons. Comments on this clonotype: Its specificity is not known.

General study results and limits: Post-booster reappearance was seen for most primary-vaccination clones (nearly 97% CD4, around 88% CD8).

CDR1 is MNHEY and CDR2 is SMNVEV in the germline V gene (reference sequence). Trimming cost V 2 bases and J 7 bases; bases outside gene matches: 4. The CDR3 is made up of 14 amino acids. The rearrangement joins TRBV27 to TRBJ1-4, with 7 bases aligning to TRBD1. The sequences come from CD8+ T cells sorted from PBMCs, collected 10 days after the yellow fever booster vaccination. This TCR was recovered from a man aged 18 to 35 who received the YFV17D yellow fever vaccine. This CDR3 is CASSLTTGSEKLFF. The DNA of the CDR3 is TGTGCCAGCAGTTTAACGACAGGGAGTGAAAAACTGTTTTTT.